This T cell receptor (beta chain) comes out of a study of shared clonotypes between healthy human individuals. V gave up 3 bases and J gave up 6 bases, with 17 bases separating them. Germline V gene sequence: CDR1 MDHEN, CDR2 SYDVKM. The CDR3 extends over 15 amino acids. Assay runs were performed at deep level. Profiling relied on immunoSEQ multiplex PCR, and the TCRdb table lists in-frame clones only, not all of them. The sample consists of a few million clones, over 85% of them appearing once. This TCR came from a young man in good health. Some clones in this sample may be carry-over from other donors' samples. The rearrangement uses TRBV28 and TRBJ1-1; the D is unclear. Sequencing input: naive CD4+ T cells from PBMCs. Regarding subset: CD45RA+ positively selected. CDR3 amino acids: CASSLTGYVWPEAFF. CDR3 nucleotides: TGTGCCAGCAGTTTGACGGGGTATGTTTGGCCTGAAGCTTTCTTT. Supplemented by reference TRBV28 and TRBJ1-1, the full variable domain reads DVKVTQSSRYLVKRTGEKVFLECVQDMDHENMFWYRQDPGLGLRLIYFSYDVKMKEKGDIPEGYSVSREKKERFSLILESASTNQTSMYLCASSLTGYVWPEAFFGQGTRLTVV.